This TCR beta chain was sequenced in a study of graft-versus-host responses after intestinal transplantation. About the research overall: Recipients got multivisceral, liver-intestinal, or isolated intestinal transplants. Among the recipients, all got anti-thymocyte globulin induction and then tacrolimus and steroids for about 3 years. Study findings and constraints: Clonal ratios of graft-versus-host to host-versus-graft in allografts were high for patients exhibiting graft-donor T cell macrochimerism. GvH clones detected in recipient marrow included some appearing first in ileum or blood.

Measured with immunoSEQ multiplex PCR; TCRdb has only the in-frame clones, and not every one. The sample contains about 39,000 clones, roughly 91% of which appear only once. This clone has a single count. Antigen unknown. The CDR3 is made up of 15 amino acids. Germline V lookup: CDR1 MNHNS, CDR2 SASEGT. The V and J ends lost 2 bases and 2 bases respectively, with 11 bases between them. The rearrangement links TRBV6-1 to TRBJ2-3; D not certain. This TCR derives from a human patient who received an intestinal transplant, so some T cells may come from the graft donor. The specimen comprised PBMCs, sampled around 270 days after transplant. This CDR3 is CASSESLISTDTQYF. DNA of the CDR3: TGTGCCAGCAGTGAAAGTCTGATTTCCACAGATACGCAGTATTTT.